Sequencing of this T cell receptor (beta chain) was carried out in a study of cytomegalovirus exposure and HLA in healthy donors. Study-wide context: Researchers found that less than 90% of about 400 genotyped donors fell within the Caucasian-associated ancestry cluster.

Researchers ran the PCR with 60 Vbeta and 13 Jbeta primers. Clones were read by immunoSEQ multiplex PCR, and TCRdb kept only the in-frame ones, dropping some. The sample shows about 140,000 clones, around four fifths of them seen only once. V shed 3 bases and J shed 2 bases, with 11 bases lying between them. The CDR3 covers 14 residues. Germline V gene data show CDR1 as SGDLS and CDR2 as YYNGEE. Comment on this clone: What it recognizes is unknown.

Study conclusions and caveats: In a later analysis, at a false discovery rate of 0.05, fewer than 20,000 TCR beta sequences were associated with HLA alleles. Reportedly, fewer N-insertions than the approximately 690-donor mean appeared in an Asian-associated ancestry cluster in a later analysis. Most subjects had HLA-A and HLA-B alleles reportedly predicted accurately by TCR beta sequences.

V is TRBV9 and J is TRBJ2-5; tentatively, D is TRBD1 (5 bases). Input material: PBMCs. The TCR comes from a man aged 25 to 45 in good health and CMV-seropositive. CDR3: CASSATGIQETQYF. The CDR3 DNA is TGTGCCAGCAGCGCAACAGGAATTCAAGAGACCCAGTACTTC. The variable domain in full, with the rest retrieved from reference TRBV9 and TRBJ2-5, is DSGVTQTPKHLITATGQRVTLRCSPRSGDLSVYWYQQSLDQGLQFLIQYYNGEERAKGNILERFSAQQFPDLHSELNLSSLELGDSALYFCASSATGIQETQYFGPGTRLLVL.